This TCR beta chain was profiled in a study of cytomegalovirus exposure and HLA in healthy donors. It was with 60 Vbeta and 13 Jbeta primers that the PCR ran. The repertoire was sequenced with immunoSEQ multiplex PCR; TCRdb's copy has only in-frame clones and lacks some. The profile shows some 150,000 clones, roughly 82% of them singletons. Only a few counts were recorded for this clone. Its antigen is unidentified. Regarding the study as a whole: The likely explanation for a cluster of highly shared sequence variants was sequencing artifact. A later analysis associated 15,000 or so TCR beta sequences with HLA alleles at a 0.05 false discovery rate. The majority of TCR sequences were rare, yet some public TCRs appeared in many donors.

The sequence was obtained from a middle-aged man in good health and CMV-seropositive. The specimen sequenced was PBMCs.

CDR3 sequence reads: CASSDVVGTSGRNEQFF. CDR3 bases: TGTGCCAGCAGCGACGTGGTCGGGACTAGCGGGAGAAATGAGCAGTTCTTC. The J gene is TRBJ2-1, the V gene TRBV9; TRBD2 agrees at 14 bases. Per the germline V gene, CDR1 is SGDLS and CDR2 is YYNGEE. The CDR3 runs 17 residues. Trimming took 3 bases from V and 7 from J; bases not matched to a gene: 9.